This T cell receptor (beta chain) comes out of a study of blood T cells in healthy people across ages. Combining a sample-barcoded 5' primer with a J-beta primer mix, a second PCR ran for about 6 to 12 cycles. One entry per CDR3 protein results from TCRdb running MiXCR on the 5' RACE reads. The sample has roughly 1.5 million distinct CDR3 sequences, approximately 39% seen once. The V and J ends lost 5 bases and 13 bases respectively, with 23 bases between them. In germline, CDR1 is SEHNR, CDR2 FQNEAQ (reference sequence). The CDR3 is 14 amino acids. Healthy individuals of Caucasian origin from Russia, aged roughly 6 to 95, served as donors.

This sequence joins TRBV7-9 and TRBJ1-2; D gene unclear. The clonotype comes from a woman aged 18 to 35 in good health. The sample comprised blood. The CDR3 region is CASSPSPDSLVATF. CDR3 nucleotide sequence: TGTGCCAGCAGCCCATCCCCCGACTCTCTCGTCGCCACCTTC.